The 6 T cell receptor beta chains presented below share a single source sample, sequenced in a study of cytotoxic CD8 clonotypes in ibrutinib-treated CLL. Generated by immunoSEQ multiplex PCR, the TCRdb table keeps only in-frame clones and is missing some. The sample lists approximately 130,000 clones, under 90% seen once, with roughly 3.3% in the top ten. The sequenced sample was PBMCs, obtained after 24 months of ibrutinib treatment. These receptors were obtained from a human donor with chronic lymphocytic leukemia.

V gene TRBV5-4 combines with J gene TRBJ2-7, with TRBD1 matching over 7 bases. The CDR3 length is 13 residues. Looked up from germline, CDR1 is SGHNT and CDR2 is YYREEE (reference sequence). The junction had 6 bases not matched to a gene; V was cut back by 4 bases and J by 5 bases. CDR3: CASSDRDIHEQYF. The CDR3 DNA follows: TGTGCCAGCAGCGACAGGGATATCCACGAGCAGTACTTC.

This chain joins TRBV7-3 and TRBJ2-3, with D possibly being TRBD2 (6 bases). The V end was cut by 5 bases, the J end by 4 bases, with 16 bases between. The CDR3 consists of 15 residues. CDR1 and CDR2 (germline): SGHTA, FQGTGA. The CDR3 sequence: CASSRAGSAADTQYF. DNA for the CDR3: TGTGCCAGCAGCCGAGCGGGTTCGGCGGCAGATACGCAGTATTTT. Complete variable domain (other parts from reference TRBV7-3 and TRBJ2-3): GAGVSQTPSNKVTEKGKYVELRCDPISGHTALYWYRQSLGQGPEFLIYFQGTGAADDSGLPNDRFFAVRPEGSVSTLKIQRTERGDSAVYLCASSRAGSAADTQYFGPGTRLTVL.

This clone was counted once. The chain joins TRBV5-1 to TRBJ1-5; perhaps TRBD1 as D (6 bases). Trimming pared 4 bases from V and 2 bases from J, leaving 10 bases between. This CDR3 spans 14 amino acids. Germline V CDR1 and CDR2: SGHRS, YFSETQ. CDR3 nucleotides: TGCGCCAGCAGCGCGGGACATGGCAATCAGCCCCAGCATTTT. Amino acid sequence: CASSAGHGNQPQHF.

The chain recombines TRBV6-5 with TRBJ1-2, with 7 bases identical to TRBD1. The CDR3 totals 13 residues. With 0 bases clipped from V and 7 bases from J, the junction kept 2 bases outside the gene matches. The germline V gene has CDR1 MNHEY and CDR2 SVGAGI. The CDR3 here is CASSYSQGVGYTF. The DNA for the CDR3 is TGTGCCAGCAGTTACTCCCAGGGGGTTGGCTACACCTTC.

The V and J genes are TRBV6-6 and TRBJ2-7; D remains ambiguous. The CDR3 loop spans 12 amino acids. Germline CDR1 and CDR2: MNHNY and SVGAGI (reference sequence). V dropped 5 bases and J dropped 0 bases, with 5 bases sitting between them. The CDR3 DNA reads as TGTGCCAGCAGTAGAGGCTCCTACGAGCAGTACTTC. It specifies CASSRGSYEQYF.

The chain is built from TRBV7-6 and TRBJ1-1; TRBD1 matches 11 bases. V gave up 3 bases and J gave up 4 bases; unmatched junction bases: 7. CDR1 SGHVS and CDR2 FNYEAQ come from the germline V gene. The length of the CDR3 is 16 residues. CDR3 sequence reads: CASSFDPGQGATEAFF. In DNA, the CDR3 is TGTGCCAGCAGCTTTGACCCCGGACAGGGGGCCACTGAAGCTTTCTTT.